Presented here are 23 T cell receptor beta chains from one specimen sequenced in a study of breast tumors, draining lymph nodes, adjacent tissues (dated by TCRdb to 2015 to 2016). Library method: multiplex PCR. The listed sequencing device is Illumina HiSeq 2000. TCRdb reanalyzed the raw reads on its own, using fastp at Q25 for trimming and MiXCR for clone calling, and kept in-frame beta chains. Rows are combined by CDR3 protein, so each entry shows the most common genes and DNA. This sample has 150,000 to 200,000 distinct CDR3 sequences in its table, and 30% to 35% of those were observed once. 4% to 5.5% of the sample is in the top ten clones. The axillary draining lymph nodes of breast cancer patients were the source of the lymph node samples. Input material: axillary lymph node tissue. The receptor source for this set is a female donor with breast cancer. Some clones in this sample may be carry-over from other donors' samples.

The table lists this clonotype with many counts. V and J are TRBV12-3 or TRBV12-4 and TRBJ2-7; the D gene is possibly TRBD1 (6 bases). The CDR3 covers 13 residues. Deletions cut 8 bases from V and 6 bases from J, with 17 bases between. The CDR3 protein is CASCRQVGSEQYF. Here the CDR3 DNA reads TGTGCCAGCTGCCGACAGGTCGGGTCCGAGCAGTACTTC.

Relative to its sample, this clonotype is medium-sized. V gene TRBV25-1 combines with J gene TRBJ1-2, with no clear D. This CDR3 comprises 13 residues. The ends were cut back, 1 base at V and 2 bases at J, with 5 bases in the middle. Germline CDR1 reads MGHDK; CDR2 reads SYGVNS. In DNA form, the CDR3 reads TGTGCCAGCAGTGAATCCCCCAACTATGGCTACACCTTC. Its translation is CASSESPNYGYTF.

This clonotype was picked up many times. The chain carries TRBV6-1 and TRBJ1-6, with D tentatively TRBD1 (5 bases). Germline V lookup: CDR1 MNHNS, CDR2 SASEGT. V was clipped by 3 bases and J by 7 bases, with 19 bases between them. The CDR3 has 17 residues. The CDR3 DNA reads as TGTGCCAGCAGTGAGATAGACATAGGGGATGGGAATTCACCCCTCCACTTT. Its translation: CASSEIDIGDGNSPLHF.

On this clonotype: A read error may be the cause here, since a much bigger clone is one base away. The chain is built from TRBV9 and TRBJ2-7; D is perhaps TRBD1 (5 bases). Germline lookup yields CDR1 SGDLS and CDR2 YYNGEE. This CDR3 has 17 amino acids. Written as DNA, the CDR3 is TGTGCCAGCTCACCACCGAATAGGCAGGGCTCGGCCTACGAGCAGTGCTTC. Protein product: CASSPPNRQGSAYEQCF. Drawing the rest from reference TRBV9 and TRBJ2-7, the complete variable domain is DSGVTQTPKHLITATGQRVTLRCSPRSGDLSVYWYQQSLDQGLQFLIQYYNGEERAKGNILERFSAQQFPDLHSELNLSSLELGDSALYFCASSPPNRQGSAYEQCFGPGTRLTVT.

The chain couples TRBV6-6 to TRBJ2-7, with 9 bases aligning to TRBD1. This CDR3 contains 16 residues. The germline V gene has CDR1 MNHNY and CDR2 SVGAGI (reference sequence). With 4 bases clipped from V and 1 base from J, the junction kept 8 bases outside the gene matches. For the CDR3, the DNA is TGTGCCAGCAGTTCCGGGACAGGGTTTCCTTCCTACGAGCAGTACTTC. Its translation: CASSSGTGFPSYEQYF.

The CDR3 is CASSFLYGKKVLEDNSPLHF. CDR3 nucleotide sequence: TGTGCCAGCAGCTTCTTGTACGGGAAGAAAGTATTAGAGGATAATTCACCCCTCCACTTT. V usage is TRBV7-8 and J usage is TRBJ1-6; D not resolved. V lost 3 bases and J lost 5, with 26 bases in between. This CDR3 is 20 amino acids long. Per germline, CDR1 SGHVS and CDR2 FQNEAQ.

In nucleotides, the CDR3 is TGTGCCAACCAGTTGGGACTAGCGGGAGCCGGGGAGCTGTTTTTT. It translates to CANQLGLAGAGELFF. V gene TRBV9 combines with J gene TRBJ2-2, with TRBD2 matching 14 bases. With 9 bases clipped from V and 6 bases from J, the junction kept 7 bases outside the gene matches. Looked up from germline, CDR1 is SGDLS and CDR2 is YYNGEE. This CDR3 contains 15 residues.

In this sample, this clonotype turned up a few times. The chain has TRBV6-1 and TRBJ1-2, with a tentative D call TRBD1 (6 bases). Germline CDR1 is MNHNS and CDR2 is SASEGT. V was pared by 5 bases and J by 2 bases, with 18 bases between. There are 16 residues in the CDR3. The CDR3 coding sequence is TGTGCCAGCAGTCGCGAACAGGGAATCTACAACTATGGCTACACCTTC. Its translation is CASSREQGIYNYGYTF.

Details on this clonotype: A read error is possible here, since a much larger clone lies one base away. The J gene is TRBJ2-5, the V gene TRBV20-1; the match to TRBD2 covers 7 bases. Germline lookup yields CDR1 DFQATT and CDR2 SNEGSKA (reference sequence). The CDR3 covers 12 residues. V gave up 7 bases and J gave up 5 bases; unmatched junction bases: 7. CDR3 region: CSVLGRGETQYF. The CDR3 coding sequence is TGCAGTGTCCTGGGGCGGGGGGAGACCCAGTACTTC.

This clonotype was observed a single time. A much larger clone differs by one base, so this may be a read error. The rearrangement uses TRBV3-1 and TRBJ1-4; D is uncertain. Germline V CDR1 and CDR2: LGHDT, YNNKEL (reference sequence). V was cut by 4 bases and J by 3 bases, with 12 bases left in between. The CDR3 is made up of 15 amino acids. CDR3 protein: CASSPRLSANEKLFF. CDR3 sequence (DNA): TGTGCCAGCAGCCCCCGATTGAGCGCTAATGAAAAACTGTTTTTT.

In regard to this clonotype: A much larger clone lies a single base off, so this may be a read error. This rearrangement joins TRBV12-3 or TRBV12-4 to TRBJ1-3, with D possibly being TRBD1 (5 bases). The V gene lost 1 base and the J gene lost 6 bases, with 13 bases spanning the gap. This CDR3 has 15 residues. DNA for the CDR3: TGTGCCAGCAGTTTAGAAGGGGCGGGGACAAACACCATATATTTT. Its translation is CASSLEGAGTNTIYF.

J is TRBJ2-3 and V is TRBV12-3 or TRBV12-4; perhaps TRBD2 as D (5 bases). The CDR3 is made up of 14 amino acids. The V end lost 4 bases, the J end lost 11 bases, and 19 bases lay between the germline ends. This CDR3 is CASSCDRDYNEQYF. The DNA for the CDR3 is TGTGCCAGCAGTTGTGACCGTGACTACAATGAGCAGTATTTT.

There are many counts of this clonotype. V usage is TRBV2 and J usage is TRBJ2-1; the D gene is possibly TRBD1 (6 bases). Trimming removed 3 bases from V and 8 bases from J, with 11 bases in between. CDR1 SNHLY and CDR2 FYNNEI come from the germline V gene. This CDR3 is built from 13 residues. The CDR3 coding sequence is TGTGCCAGCAGTGACGTCAGGGGATATGAGCAGTTCTTC. The encoded protein is CASSDVRGYEQFF.

This clonotype was counted ten times or more. The V call is TRBV11-1, the J call TRBJ2-2, with 7 bases identical to TRBD1. V lost 3 bases and J lost 0; bases outside the gene matches: 4. The CDR3 sequence is 16 residues long. CDR1 and CDR2 from the germline V gene are SGHAT and FQDESV (reference sequence). The CDR3 coding sequence is TGTGCCAGCAGCTTTCGGACAGGCCCGAACACCGGGGAGCTGTTTTTT. Its protein product is CASSFRTGPNTGELFF.

This clonotype has a handful of counts. The J gene is TRBJ2-1, the V gene TRBV5-5; 14 nucleotides agree with TRBD2. J was trimmed by 8 bases and V by 0 bases; bases with no gene match: 16. This CDR3 has 20 residues. Germline V gives CDR1 SGHKS, CDR2 YYEKEE (reference sequence). The CDR3 region is CASSLAGAVGLAGGNDEQFF. The CDR3 DNA is TGTGCCAGCAGCTTGGCAGGAGCTGTCGGACTAGCGGGGGGCAACGATGAGCAGTTCTTC. The full variable domain, its missing parts supplied by reference TRBV5-5 and TRBJ2-1, is DAGVTQSPTHLIKTRGQQVTLRCSPISGHKSVSWYQQVLGQGPQFIFQYYEKEERGRGNFPDRFSARQFPNYSSELNVNALLLGDSALYLCASSLAGAVGLAGGNDEQFFGPGTRLTVL.

This clonotype was picked up one time. The genes are TRBV4-1 and TRBJ1-1, with D unresolved. Per germline, CDR1 MGHRA and CDR2 YSYEKL. The CDR3 has 15 amino acids. V dropped 0 bases and J dropped 2 bases, with 10 bases sitting between them. The CDR3: CASSQDLWGNTEAFF. DNA for the CDR3: TGCGCCAGCAGCCAAGATCTTTGGGGAAACACTGAAGCTTTCTTT.

This clonotype was detected many times. V is TRBV9 and J is TRBJ1-4; D ambiguous. Per germline, CDR1 SGDLS and CDR2 YYNGEE. The CDR3 loop spans 11 amino acids. Trimming stripped 3 bases from V and 8 bases from J, with 5 bases between. The CDR3 region has the DNA TGTGCCAGCAGCGAGGGAGAAAAACTGTTTTTT. As protein: CASSEGEKLFF.

This clonotype has ten or more counts. This sequence joins TRBV5-6 and TRBJ2-1; 8 bases are a match to TRBD2. J was trimmed by 7 bases and V by 0 bases; bases with no gene match: 3. CDR3 length: 14 amino acids. CDR1 is SGHDT, CDR2 YYEEEE, per germline. As DNA, the CDR3 is TGTGCCAGCAGCTTGGTGCGGGGGGTAAATGAGCAGTTCTTC. Protein sequence: CASSLVRGVNEQFF. Full variable domain (remainder filled in from reference TRBV5-6 and TRBJ2-1): DAGVTQSPTHLIKTRGQQVTLRCSPKSGHDTVSWYQQALGQGPQFIFQYYEEEERQRGNFPDRFSGHQFPNYSSELNVNALLLGDSALYLCASSLVRGVNEQFFGPGTRLTVL.

This clonotype came up many times. The gene calls are TRBV2 and TRBJ2-2; D is possibly TRBD2 (6 bases). Germline CDR1 reads SNHLY; CDR2 reads FYNNEI. Trimming stripped 4 bases from V and 1 base from J, with 19 bases between. This CDR3 is built from 18 residues. CDR3: CASSVLAPISRNTGELFF. CDR3 bases: TGTGCCAGCAGTGTCCTAGCGCCCATCAGCCGGAACACCGGGGAGCTGTTTTTT.

The genes are TRBV7-9 and TRBJ1-4; no clear D. The CDR3 totals 19 residues. V gave up 2 bases and J gave up 3 bases, with 22 bases separating them. CDR1 and CDR2 (germline): SEHNR, FQNEAQ (reference sequence). CDR3 DNA: TGTGCCAGCAGCTTACCCACCCGCGACTTCGTAGAGTCTAATGAAAAACTGTTTTTT. The encoded protein is CASSLPTRDFVESNEKLFF.

About this clonotype: One end of the junction is discordant with germline, which a read error may explain. The V call is TRBV2, the J call TRBJ2-5, with TRBD2 matching over 8 bases. Germline V gene lookup returns CDR1 SNHLY and CDR2 FYNNEI. The CDR3 extends over 13 amino acids. CDR3 residues: CASTKPERETAHF. CDR3 bases: TGTGCCAGCACCAAACCGGAGCGGGAGACAGCCCACTTC. Looking up the rest from reference TRBV2 and TRBJ2-5 gives the full variable domain: EPEVTQTPSHQVTQMGQEVILRCVPISNHLYFYWYRQILGQKVEFLVSFYNNEISEKSEIFDDQFSVERPDGSNFTLKIRSTKLEDSAMYFCASTKPERETAHFGPGTRLLVL.

Turning to this clonotype: No conserved phenylalanine or tryptophan ends this CDR3, so it is likely a read error. In nucleotides, the CDR3 is TGCGCCAGCAGCCAAGCGGGGGCCCACTCCTACAATGAGCAGTTCCTC. Translation gives CASSQAGAHSYNEQFL. The chain recombines TRBV4-1 with TRBJ2-1; D could derive from TRBD1 or TRBD2 (6 bases each). V gave up 1 base and J gave up 0 bases, with 10 bases separating them. Germline V gene lookup returns CDR1 MGHRA and CDR2 YSYEKL. The CDR3 has 16 residues.

The gene calls are TRBV12-5 and TRBJ2-3; D gene uncertain. Germline-derived CDR1 and CDR2 are LGHNT and FRNRAP. V was shortened by 3 bases and J by 0 bases, with 7 bases between the two germline ends. This CDR3 comprises 14 residues. The CDR3 sequence is CASGLTGSTDTQYF. For the CDR3, the DNA is TGTGCTAGTGGTTTAACCGGGAGCACAGATACGCAGTATTTT.